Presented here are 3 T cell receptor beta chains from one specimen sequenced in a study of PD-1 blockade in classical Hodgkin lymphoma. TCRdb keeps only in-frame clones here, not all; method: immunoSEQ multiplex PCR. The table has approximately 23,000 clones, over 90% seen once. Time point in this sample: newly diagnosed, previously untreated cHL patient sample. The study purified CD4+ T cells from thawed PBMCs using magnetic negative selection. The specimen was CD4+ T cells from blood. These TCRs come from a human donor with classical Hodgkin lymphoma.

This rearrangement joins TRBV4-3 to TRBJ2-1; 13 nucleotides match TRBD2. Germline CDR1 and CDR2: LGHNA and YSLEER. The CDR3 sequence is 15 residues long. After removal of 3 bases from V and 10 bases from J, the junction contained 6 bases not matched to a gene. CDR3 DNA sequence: TGCGCCAGCAGCCAGGGGACTAGCGGGGTCGACGAGCAGTTCTTC. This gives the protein CASSQGTSGVDEQFF.

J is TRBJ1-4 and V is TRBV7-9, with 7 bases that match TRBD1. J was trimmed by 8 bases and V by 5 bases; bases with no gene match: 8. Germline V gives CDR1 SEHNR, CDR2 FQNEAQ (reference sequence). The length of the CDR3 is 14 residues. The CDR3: CASSQGVGREKLFF. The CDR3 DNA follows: TGTGCCAGCAGCCAGGGGGTAGGGAGGGAAAAACTGTTTTTT.

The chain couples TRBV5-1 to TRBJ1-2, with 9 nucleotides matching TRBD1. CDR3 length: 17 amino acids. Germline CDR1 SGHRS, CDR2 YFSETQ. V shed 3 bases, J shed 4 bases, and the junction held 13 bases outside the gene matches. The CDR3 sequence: CASSSLGTGSSSYGYTF. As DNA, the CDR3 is TGCGCCAGCAGCTCACTCGGGACAGGGAGCAGCAGCTATGGCTACACCTTC.